These 22 T cell receptor beta chains originate from one sample sequenced in a study of control samples from healthy donors and cancer patients. Some clones are missing from TCRdb's copy, which holds only in-frame ones; the method was immunoSEQ multiplex PCR. This sample has about 160,000 clones, with approximately 96% found just once. The material sequenced was blood. The source is a young woman in good health.

The chain uses TRBV4-1 and TRBJ1-2; 7 bases map to TRBD1. The CDR3 is 14 residues long. With V trimmed by 2 bases and J by 4 bases, 4 bases remained unmatched. CDR1 and CDR2 from the germline V gene are MGHRA and YSYEKL. This CDR3 is CASSQQGDLYGYTF. In DNA, the CDR3 is TGCGCCAGCAGCCAACAGGGGGACCTCTATGGCTACACCTTC.

V is TRBV5-4 and J is TRBJ2-2, with TRBD2 matching over 7 bases. In germline, CDR1 is SGHNT, CDR2 YYREEE (reference sequence). The V segment lost 0 bases and the J segment 1 base; nucleotides outside the gene matches: 3. The CDR3 length is 16 residues. The chain's CDR3 is CASSLEPGGNTGELFF. The CDR3 region has the DNA TGTGCCAGCAGCTTGGAGCCGGGAGGGAACACCGGGGAGCTGTTTTTT.

This rearrangement joins TRBV7-9 to TRBJ2-7; D is unclear. CDR1 SEHNR and CDR2 FQNEAQ come from the germline V gene (reference sequence). This CDR3 is 14 amino acids long. V lost 6 bases to trimming and J lost 2 bases, with 14 bases between them. CDR3 sequence reads: CASSHLSEAYEQYF. The CDR3 region has the DNA TGTGCCAGCAGTCACCTCAGTGAAGCCTACGAGCAGTACTTC.

The chain couples TRBV5-4 to TRBJ2-2, with D perhaps assigned TRBD1 or TRBD2 (6 bases each). The CDR3 length is 15 residues. Germline values: CDR1 SGHNT, CDR2 YYREEE (reference sequence). V lost 1 base to trimming and J lost 4 bases, with 11 bases between them. Here the CDR3 DNA reads TGTGCCAGCAGCTTGTGGGGGGCGGGCACCGGGGAGCTGTTTTTT. Translated: CASSLWGAGTGELFF.

Comments on this clone: Germline and junction disagree at one end, which may indicate a read error. The chain carries TRBV7-9 and TRBJ1-2; D remains ambiguous. Per germline, CDR1 SEHNR and CDR2 FQNEAQ (reference sequence). The CDR3 has 13 residues. DNA for the CDR3: TGTGCCAGCAGCTTAGTTGAGACTATGGCTATCTCCTTC. It translates to CASSLVETMAISF.

V is TRBV4-1 and J is TRBJ2-5, with D hard to call. Germline lookup yields CDR1 MGHRA and CDR2 YSYEKL. The CDR3 consists of 14 residues. Trimming removed 1 base at V and 5 bases at J, with 11 bases between. Written as DNA, the CDR3 is TGCGCCAGCAGCCAAGGGGCCGAGGACGAGACCCAGTACTTC. This encodes CASSQGAEDETQYF.

This clone was recorded a few times. The rearrangement uses TRBV18 and TRBJ1-1, with D possibly matching TRBD1 (6 bases). Trimming cost V 3 bases and J 1 base, with 9 bases left between them. Germline V gives CDR1 KGHSH, CDR2 LQKENI. The CDR3 totals 14 residues. CDR3 coding DNA: TGTGCCAGCTCACCGACAGGTCGGAACACTGAAGCTTTCTTT. Translation: CASSPTGRNTEAFF.

The chain combines TRBV5-1 with TRBJ1-6, with D perhaps matching TRBD1 (5 bases). Germline V lookup: CDR1 SGHRS, CDR2 YFSETQ. V shed 5 bases and J shed 1 base, with 19 bases lying between them. The CDR3 totals 18 residues. The CDR3 region has the DNA TGCGCCAGCAGACCGGGAGGTCTAAAGGGGTCCTATAATTCACCCCTCCACTTT. Its translation: CASRPGGLKGSYNSPLHF.

The gene calls are TRBV5-6 and TRBJ1-5; a weak D match, TRBD1 (5 bases). Germline CDR1 reads SGHDT; CDR2 reads YYEEEE. CDR3 length: 16 residues. V was pared by 3 bases and J by 0 bases, with 13 bases between. In DNA form, the CDR3 reads TGTGCCAGCAGCTCCTCTGACAGCTATAGCAATCAGCCCCAGCATTTT. Translated, it gives CASSSSDSYSNQPQHF.

The sample holds one count of this clone. V and J are TRBV3-1 (or the pseudogene TRBV3-2) and TRBJ2-3, with D perhaps assigned TRBD1 or TRBD2 (6 bases each). V lost 4 bases and J 1 base, leaving 15 bases between the germline ends. There are 16 residues in the CDR3. Per germline, CDR1 LGHDT and CDR2 YNNKEL (reference sequence). CDR3 protein: CASSLRGARGTDTQYF. CDR3 in DNA: TGTGCCAGCAGCCTTAGGGGGGCGCGGGGCACAGATACGCAGTATTTT.

The chain joins TRBV19 to TRBJ2-7; 9 bases agree with TRBD1. The ends lost 1 base at V and 3 bases at J; junction bases unmatched: 4. The germline V gene has CDR1 LNHDA and CDR2 SQIVND (reference sequence). CDR3 length: 15 amino acids. In nucleotides, the CDR3 is TGTGCCAGTAGTATAGCGGGGACAGGGCTCTACGAGCAGTACTTC. Translating gives CASSIAGTGLYEQYF.

The chain couples TRBV27 to TRBJ1-1; D ambiguous. Germline CDR1 MNHEY, CDR2 SMNVEV (reference sequence). With 2 bases removed from V and 1 base from J, the gap between germline ends came to 5 bases. This CDR3 has 13 amino acids. Here the CDR3 DNA reads TGTGCCAGCAGTTTAACATCGAACACTGAAGCTTTCTTT. Protein product: CASSLTSNTEAFF.

V is TRBV7-3 and J is TRBJ2-5; D is unclear. Trimming pared 5 bases from V and 7 bases from J, leaving 17 bases between. Germline CDR1 is SGHTA and CDR2 is FQGTGA. The CDR3 sequence is 14 residues long. DNA of the CDR3: TGTGCCAGCAGCCTGGGTCCCTCGGTCGGGACCCAGTACTTC. This encodes CASSLGPSVGTQYF. Based on the CDR3 plus reference TRBV7-3 and TRBJ2-5, the full variable domain is GAGVSQTPSNKVTEKGKYVELRCDPISGHTALYWYRQSLGQGPEFLIYFQGTGAADDSGLPNDRFFAVRPEGSVSTLKIQRTERGDSAVYLCASSLGPSVGTQYFGPGTRLLVL.

The gene calls are TRBV18 and TRBJ1-1, with 9 positions matching TRBD1. V was clipped by 5 bases and J by 3 bases; unmatched bases: 10. Germline V gene sequence: CDR1 KGHSH, CDR2 LQKENI. The length of the CDR3 is 16 residues. The CDR3 DNA sequence: TGTGCCAGCTCATCAAGACAGGGGGTGGCTGACACTGAAGCTTTCTTT. It specifies CASSSRQGVADTEAFF.

The J gene is TRBJ1-4, the V gene TRBV19; no clear D gene. The germline V gene has CDR1 LNHDA and CDR2 SQIVND (reference sequence). The CDR3 totals 14 residues. V shed 3 bases and J shed 8 bases, with 13 bases lying between them. CDR3 loop: CASSIGLAREKLFF. CDR3 sequence (DNA): TGTGCCAGTAGTATCGGACTAGCTCGGGAAAAACTGTTTTTT.

The rearrangement links TRBV14 to TRBJ2-2, with 7 bases matching TRBD2. With V trimmed by 4 bases and J by 5 bases, 4 bases remained unmatched. There are 14 residues in the CDR3. Germline-derived CDR1 and CDR2 are SGHDN and FVKESK. CDR3 coding DNA: TGTGCCAGCAGCCTTCTCGGGGGGACCGGGGAGCTGTTTTTT. Translation gives CASSLLGGTGELFF.

This chain links TRBV30 with TRBJ1-1, with D perhaps TRBD1 (5 bases). Germline assignment: CDR1 GTSNPN and CDR2 SVGIG (reference sequence). V lost 3 bases and J lost 5, with 16 bases in between. CDR3 length: 14 residues. The CDR3 loop reads CAWSGTAWGTEAFF. Written as DNA, the CDR3 is TGTGCCTGGAGCGGGACCGCCTGGGGGACTGAAGCTTTCTTT.

In this sample, this clone turned up once. The J gene is TRBJ1-2, the V gene TRBV28, with 9 bases that match TRBD1. This CDR3 has 11 residues. V dropped 9 bases and J dropped 8; count of bases not matched to a gene: 4. CDR1 is MDHEN, CDR2 SYDVKM, per germline. CDR3 region: CASRQGEGYTF. As DNA, the CDR3 is TGTGCCAGTAGACAGGGGGAGGGCTACACCTTC.

This chain uses TRBV7-9 with TRBJ1-1; D is possibly TRBD1 (6 bases). Germline V gives CDR1 SEHNR, CDR2 FQNEAQ (reference sequence). The CDR3 spans 14 residues. V dropped 7 bases and J dropped 7 bases, with 19 bases sitting between them. CDR3 coding DNA: TGTGCCAGCAACCTCCAAGGGGGGGCAGATGAAGCTTTCTTT. Protein product: CASNLQGGADEAFF.

V usage is TRBV5-4 and J usage is TRBJ2-7, with a weak D call TRBD2 (5 bases). The CDR3 consists of 15 residues. V dropped 3 bases and J dropped 0 bases, with 13 bases sitting between them. Per germline, CDR1 SGHNT and CDR2 YYREEE (reference sequence). CDR3 protein: CASSSRHTSSYEQYF. In DNA, the CDR3 is TGTGCCAGCAGCTCACGACATACTAGCTCCTACGAGCAGTACTTC.

The V call is TRBV30, the J call TRBJ1-1; D may be TRBD1 (5 bases). The CDR3 covers 12 residues. Trimming stripped 5 bases from V and 0 bases from J, with 7 bases between. Germline CDR1 and CDR2: GTSNPN and SVGIG (reference sequence). In DNA form, the CDR3 reads TGTGCCTGGGGGGGGTTGAACACTGAAGCTTTCTTT. Translating it yields CAWGGLNTEAFF.

This clone was seen a single time. The V and J genes are TRBV15 and TRBJ2-1, with D possibly TRBD1 on 6 matching bases. This CDR3 is 16 amino acids long. In germline, CDR1 is LNHNV, CDR2 YYDKDF (reference sequence). The V gene lost 5 bases and the J gene lost 4 bases, with 18 bases spanning the gap. The chain's CDR3 is CATSLKRWGHYNEQFF. CDR3 DNA: TGTGCCACCAGCCTAAAGCGATGGGGACATTACAATGAGCAGTTCTTC.